Presented here are 24 T cell receptor beta chains from one specimen sequenced in a study of T cell responses to AZD1222 COVID-19 vaccine. Profiled with immunoSEQ multiplex PCR; TCRdb holds only in-frame clones, not every one. Found here are 95,000 to 150,000 clones, more than 85% of them singletons; the top ten hold about 2.4%. The sample consisted of peripheral blood, taken on day 0 of AZD1222 vaccination. Receptors originate from an adult in good health.

V and J are TRBV29-1 and TRBJ2-5; D is perhaps TRBD2 (7 bases). Trimming stripped 5 bases from V and 5 bases from J, with 24 bases between. CDR3 size: 16 residues. The V gene's germline CDR1 is SQVTM and CDR2 ANQGSEA. The CDR3 coding sequence is TGCAGCGTTCCCCGGGGAGGGGGGGGACCGCGGGAGACCCAGTACTTC. Translated: CSVPRGGGGPRETQYF. Based on the CDR3 plus reference TRBV29-1 and TRBJ2-5, the full variable domain is SAVISQKPSRDICQRGTSLTIQCQVDSQVTMMFWYRQQPGQSLTLIATANQGSEATYESGFVIDKFPISRPNLTFSTLTVSNMSPEDSSIYLCSVPRGGGGPRETQYFGPGTRLLVL.

The J gene is TRBJ2-2, the V gene TRBV14, with 8 bases lining up with TRBD2. V was pared by 4 bases and J by 7 bases, with 5 bases of the junction left unmatched. Germline V gives CDR1 SGHDN, CDR2 FVKESK. The CDR3 has 14 amino acids. CDR3 DNA: TGTGCCAGCAGCCCCGTAGGGACTAGCGGGGAGCTGTTTTTT. It yields the protein CASSPVGTSGELFF.

The CDR3 DNA reads TGCGCCAGCAGCTTGGAAGGGACAGCGAACACTGAAGCTTTCTTT. The encoded protein is CASSLEGTANTEAFF. The rearrangement uses TRBV5-1 and TRBJ1-1; 7 nucleotides align to TRBD1. This CDR3 region has 15 residues. Germline V gene lookup returns CDR1 SGHRS and CDR2 YFSETQ. The junction had 3 bases not matched to a gene; V was cut back by 0 bases and J by 1 base. Drawing the rest from reference TRBV5-1 and TRBJ1-1, the complete variable domain is KAGVTQTPRYLIKTRGQQVTLSCSPISGHRSVSWYQQTPGQGLQFLFEYFSETQRNKGNFPGRFSGRQFSNSRSEMNVSTLELGDSALYLCASSLEGTANTEAFFGQGTRLTVV.

Concerning this clone: Distinct nucleotide sequences in the sample also encode this CDR3. This chain links TRBV5-1 with TRBJ2-5; the D is unclear. The CDR3 spans 12 residues. Trimming cost V 0 bases and J 5 bases, with 5 bases left between them. Per the germline V gene, CDR1 is SGHRS and CDR2 is YFSETQ. CDR3 residues: CASSLAMETQYF. CDR3 in DNA: TGCGCCAGCAGCTTGGCCATGGAGACCCAGTACTTC. Supplemented by reference TRBV5-1 and TRBJ2-5, the full variable domain reads KAGVTQTPRYLIKTRGQQVTLSCSPISGHRSVSWYQQTPGQGLQFLFEYFSETQRNKGNFPGRFSGRQFSNSRSEMNVSTLELGDSALYLCASSLAMETQYFGPGTRLLVL.

This chain links TRBV5-1 with TRBJ2-7; weak D call: TRBD2 (5 bases). V gave up 0 bases and J gave up 5 bases, with 15 bases separating them. Germline-derived CDR1 and CDR2 are SGHRS and YFSETQ. There are 15 residues in the CDR3. This CDR3 is CASSLVGSPADEQYF. CDR3 bases: TGCGCCAGCAGCTTGGTAGGGAGTCCCGCCGACGAGCAGTACTTC.

The J gene is TRBJ2-5, the V gene TRBV11-3, with 7 bases identical to TRBD2. This CDR3 region has 15 residues. Trimming at V came to 0 bases and at J to 3 bases, leaving 4 bases not matched to a gene. The germline gives CDR1 SGHNT, CDR2 YENEEA. The CDR3 DNA reads TGTGCCAGCAGCTTAGAACCAGCGGGAAAAGAGACCCAGTACTTC. It codes for CASSLEPAGKETQYF.

This chain links TRBV7-9 with TRBJ2-7, with D perhaps TRBD1 (5 bases). CDR1 is SEHNR and CDR2 is FQNEAQ in the germline V gene (reference sequence). Trimming pared 3 bases from V and 5 bases from J, leaving 14 bases between. The CDR3 consists of 14 residues. The CDR3: CASSFSRVAHEQYF. CDR3 DNA sequence: TGTGCCAGCAGCTTCTCCAGGGTTGCCCACGAGCAGTACTTC.

This chain's CDR3 is CASSPPGQFSGNTIYF. The CDR3 DNA sequence: TGTGCCAGCAGTCCACCGGGACAGTTCTCTGGAAACACCATATATTTT. The rearrangement links TRBV28 to TRBJ1-3; 7 bases agree with TRBD1. The CDR3 covers 16 residues. Trimming at V came to 5 bases and at J to 0 bases, leaving 7 bases not matched to a gene. Germline CDR1 is MDHEN and CDR2 is SYDVKM.

There are a few counts of this clone. This sequence joins TRBV7-9 and TRBJ1-6, with a possible D match to TRBD1 (6 bases). Trimming took 2 bases from V and 9 from J, leaving 11 bases between them. In germline, CDR1 is SEHNR, CDR2 FQNEAQ (reference sequence). CDR3 length equals 14 residues. The CDR3 region has the DNA TGTGCCAGCAGCTTATCAGGGGAGGGTTCACCCCTCCACTTT. This translates into CASSLSGEGSPLHF.

The chain has TRBV30 and TRBJ1-2; 9 bases match TRBD1. In germline, CDR1 is GTSNPN, CDR2 SVGIG (reference sequence). This CDR3 contains 16 residues. J gave up 3 bases and V 4 bases, and 12 bases lay outside the gene matches. This chain's CDR3 is CAWTFPRQGGDYGYTF. Written as DNA, the CDR3 is TGTGCCTGGACCTTTCCCAGACAGGGGGGGGACTATGGCTACACCTTC. The full variable domain, with the rest looked up from reference TRBV30 and TRBJ1-2, is SQTIHQWPATLVQPVGSPLSLECTVEGTSNPNLYWYRQAAGRGLQLLFYSVGIGQISSEVPQNLSASRPQDRQFILSSKKLLLSDSGFYLCAWTFPRQGGDYGYTFGSGTRLTVV.

This chain uses TRBV3-1 (or the pseudogene TRBV3-2) with TRBJ2-5, with D possibly TRBD1 on 6 matching bases. Per the germline V gene, CDR1 is LGHDT and CDR2 is YNNKEL (reference sequence). Deletions cut 1 base from V and 1 base from J, with 10 bases between. The CDR3 length is 15 residues. The CDR3 region is CASSQVEDSQETQYF. The CDR3 DNA sequence: TGTGCCAGCAGCCAAGTGGAGGACAGCCAAGAGACCCAGTACTTC.

The CDR3: CASSARLLYNEQFF. The DNA of the CDR3 is TGTGCCAGCAGCGCTCGGCTTCTCTACAATGAGCAGTTCTTC. The rearrangement uses TRBV7-9 and TRBJ2-1, with D unclear. Between the trimmed V and J ends, which lost 5 bases and 3 bases, there was a span of 11 bases. CDR3 size: 14 residues. Germline-derived CDR1 and CDR2 are SEHNR and FQNEAQ (reference sequence).

V gene TRBV19 combines with J gene TRBJ2-7; 9 nucleotides agree with TRBD2. The CDR3 totals 14 residues. With V trimmed by 9 bases and J by 0 bases, 6 bases remained unmatched. Germline V gives CDR1 LNHDA, CDR2 SQIVND (reference sequence). For the CDR3, the DNA is TGTGCCAGCAGGCGGACTAGCGTCTCCTACGAGCAGTACTTC. It translates to CASRRTSVSYEQYF.

This rearrangement joins TRBV29-1 to TRBJ2-3; perhaps TRBD2 as D (6 bases). This CDR3 is built from 14 residues. V was trimmed by 7 bases and J by 1 base, leaving 15 bases between them. Looked up from germline, CDR1 is SQVTM and CDR2 is ANQGSEA. The CDR3 sequence is CSGGILGGTDTQYF. The CDR3 bases are TGCAGCGGCGGGATCCTCGGGGGCACAGATACGCAGTATTTT.

The J gene is TRBJ2-3, the V gene TRBV6-5; the D gene is possibly TRBD2 (6 bases). Germline CDR1 is MNHEY and CDR2 is SVGAGI. Trimming took off 8 bases at V and 0 bases at J, with 6 bases between the two ends. The CDR3 sequence is 12 residues long. CDR3 nucleotide sequence: TGTGCCAGCGGGAGGAGCACAGATACGCAGTATTTT. Protein: CASGRSTDTQYF.

The CDR3: CASTTTGGGSPLHF. For the CDR3, the DNA is TGTGCCAGCACCACGACAGGGGGTGGTTCACCCCTCCACTTT. The V call is TRBV6-6, the J call TRBJ1-6, with 9 bases lining up with TRBD1. Germline values: CDR1 MNHNY, CDR2 SVGAGI (reference sequence). Germline trimming cut 7 bases from V and 9 bases from J; bases unmatched to any gene: 7. The CDR3 is made up of 14 amino acids.

The CDR3 DNA reads as TGTGCCAGCAGCTTAACAGGCAAAAACACTGAAGCTTTCTTT. It translates to CASSLTGKNTEAFF. The chain uses TRBV11-3 and TRBJ1-1; D is perhaps TRBD1 (5 bases). This CDR3 has 14 amino acids. Trimming stripped 2 bases from V and 2 bases from J, with 9 bases between. The germline V gene encodes CDR1 SGHNT and CDR2 YENEEA.

This sequence joins TRBV7-2 and TRBJ1-1; D unresolved. Trimming shortened V by 8 bases and J by 2 bases, and 21 bases separated the two germline ends. This CDR3 contains 16 residues. Per the germline V gene, CDR1 is SGHTA and CDR2 is FQGNSA. The CDR3 protein is CASSRNPAGGNTEAFF. As DNA, the CDR3 is TGTGCCAGCTCACGAAATCCGGCGGGAGGTAACACTGAAGCTTTCTTT.

The chain joins TRBV28 to TRBJ1-2; TRBD1 matches 8 bases. Germline-derived CDR1 and CDR2 are MDHEN and SYDVKM. The V segment lost 6 bases and the J segment 8 bases; nucleotides outside the gene matches: 5. The CDR3 runs to 12 residues. CDR3 bases: TGTGCCAGCAGCCGTTCAGGGGGCGGCTACACCTTC. Its translation is CASSRSGGGYTF.

This clone was counted between two and nine times. The genes are TRBV24-1 and TRBJ2-7; 8 bases fit TRBD1. V dropped 3 bases and J dropped 0; count of bases not matched to a gene: 3. The CDR3 has 15 amino acids. CDR1 is KGHDR and CDR2 is SFDVKD in the germline V gene. CDR3: CATSDPGTGSYEQYF. In nucleotides, the CDR3 is TGTGCCACCAGTGATCCCGGGACAGGCTCCTACGAGCAGTACTTC.

The chain recombines TRBV7-8 with TRBJ1-5; D is perhaps TRBD1 (6 bases). The V gene's germline CDR1 is SGHVS and CDR2 FQNEAQ. With 3 bases removed from V and 2 bases from J, the gap between germline ends came to 14 bases. This CDR3 is 16 amino acids long. CDR3 in DNA: TGTGCCAGCAGCTTGGGGGCCGGAGGTGGCAATCAGCCCCAGCATTTT. Translating it yields CASSLGAGGGNQPQHF.

In its sample, this clone was seen once. This sequence joins TRBV18 and TRBJ1-5; the match to TRBD1 covers 11 bases. The V segment lost 2 bases and the J segment 0 bases; nucleotides outside the gene matches: 3. CDR3 length: 17 residues. The V gene's germline CDR1 is KGHSH and CDR2 LQKENI. CDR3 nucleotides: TGTGCCAGCTCACCAAAGGACAGGGGGCATAGCAATCAGCCCCAGCATTTT. Amino acids: CASSPKDRGHSNQPQHF.

V and J are TRBV30 and TRBJ2-1; 9 bases align to TRBD2. With V trimmed by 5 bases and J by 4 bases, 3 bases remained unmatched. This CDR3 contains 13 residues. CDR1 GTSNPN and CDR2 SVGIG come from the germline V gene (reference sequence). The CDR3 DNA is TGTGCCTGGGCGGGAGGGGTTTACAATGAGCAGTTCTTC. It encodes CAWAGGVYNEQFF.

V usage is TRBV24-1 and J usage is TRBJ2-1, with D possibly called TRBD1 or TRBD2 (5 bases each). Looked up from germline, CDR1 is KGHDR and CDR2 is SFDVKD. CDR3 size: 12 residues. Trimming stripped 9 bases from V and 2 bases from J, with 7 bases between. The CDR3 is CATGTAYNEQFF. The CDR3 DNA follows: TGTGCCACCGGGACGGCCTACAATGAGCAGTTCTTC.